This T cell receptor beta chain was recovered during a study of OX40 agonist ivuxolimab in advanced cancers. For the study at large: In this cohort, patients received ivuxolimab, an agonistic anti-OX40 (CD134) antibody.

Produced via immunoSEQ multiplex PCR; TCRdb's table is partial and in-frame only. The sample yields about 50,000 clones, around 86% seen once. It was autoimmune disease history or systemic immunosuppression that excluded patients. There are 12 residues in the CDR3. Trimming removed 5 bases from V and 8 bases from J; junction bases left unmatched: 2. CDR1 is PRHDT and CDR2 is FYEKMQ in the germline V gene (reference sequence). Sample: CD4+ or CD8+ T cells sorted from blood, taken in a trial of the OX40 agonist ivuxolimab. The chain is built from TRBV13 and TRBJ2-1; 8 bases agree with TRBD1. The receptor comes from an adult with an advanced solid tumor such as melanoma, head and neck, liver or kidney cancer. The CDR3 region has the DNA TGTGCCAGCAGCCCACAGGGGGATGAGCAGTTCTTC. It specifies CASSPQGDEQFF.